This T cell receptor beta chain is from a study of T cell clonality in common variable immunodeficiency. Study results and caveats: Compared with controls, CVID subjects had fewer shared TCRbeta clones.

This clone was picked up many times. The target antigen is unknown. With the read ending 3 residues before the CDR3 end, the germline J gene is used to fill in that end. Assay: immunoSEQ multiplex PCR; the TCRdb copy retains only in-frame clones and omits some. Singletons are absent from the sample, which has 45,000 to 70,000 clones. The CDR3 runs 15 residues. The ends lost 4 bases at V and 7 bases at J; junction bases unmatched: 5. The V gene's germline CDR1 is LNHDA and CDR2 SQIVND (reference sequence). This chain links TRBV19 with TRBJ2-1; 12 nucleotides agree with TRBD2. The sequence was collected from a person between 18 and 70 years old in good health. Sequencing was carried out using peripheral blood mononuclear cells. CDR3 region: CASSKLAGGVNEQFF. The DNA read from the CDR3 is TGTGCCAGTAGTAAGCTAGCGGGAGGGGTAAATGAG.